This entry lists 5 T cell receptor beta chains sequenced from one sample in a study of cytomegalovirus exposure and HLA in healthy donors. Clones were sequenced by immunoSEQ multiplex PCR, and TCRdb holds only the in-frame ones, with some missing. The sample shows more than 35,000 clones, 85% to 95% of them seen only once. Source material: PBMCs. Receptors were obtained from a man between 18 and 35 years old in good health and CMV-seronegative.

The gene calls are TRBV13 and TRBJ2-7; 8 positions agree with TRBD1. Germline V gene sequence: CDR1 PRHDT, CDR2 FYEKMQ (reference sequence). After removal of 5 bases from V and 3 bases from J, the junction contained 3 bases not matched to a gene. The CDR3 sequence is 13 residues long. CDR3 bases: TGTGCCAGCAGCCTCGACAGGGGCTACGAGCAGTACTTC. Residues: CASSLDRGYEQYF.

This sequence joins TRBV7-9 and TRBJ2-5, with D possibly matching TRBD2 (6 bases). Germline lookup yields CDR1 SEHNR and CDR2 FQNEAQ (reference sequence). The length of the CDR3 is 14 residues. The V and J ends lost 1 base and 4 bases respectively, with 10 bases between them. CDR3 amino acids: CASSLGTIAETQYF. The DNA of the CDR3 is TGTGCCAGCAGCTTAGGGACTATTGCAGAGACCCAGTACTTC. The whole variable domain, remainder taken from reference TRBV7-9 and TRBJ2-5, is DTGVSQNPRHKITKRGQNVTFRCDPISEHNRLYWYRQTLGQGPEFLTYFQNEAQLEKSRLLSDRFSAERPKGSFSTLEIQRTEQGDSAMYLCASSLGTIAETQYFGPGTRLLVL.

This chain links TRBV7-9 with TRBJ2-1; perhaps TRBD1 as D (6 bases). The CDR3 is made up of 14 amino acids. V was cut by 5 bases and J by 9 bases, with 17 bases left in between. Germline V gene lookup returns CDR1 SEHNR and CDR2 FQNEAQ (reference sequence). The CDR3 DNA is TGTGCCAGCAGCCCTCTGGGACGAGGGGGTGAGCAGTTCTTC. Amino acids: CASSPLGRGGEQFF.

The chain's CDR3 is CATRDRDTGELFF. The CDR3 DNA follows: TGTGCCACCCGGGACAGGGACACCGGGGAGCTGTTTTTT. The rearrangement links TRBV6-4 to TRBJ2-2, with TRBD1 matching 9 bases. This CDR3 is 13 amino acids long. Unmatched junction bases numbered 3, after V lost 10 bases and J lost 3 bases. Germline loops: CDR1 MRHNA, CDR2 SNTAGT.

The V call is TRBV6-5, the J call TRBJ2-3; no clear D. V was trimmed by 6 bases and J by 3 bases, leaving 7 bases between them. CDR3 length: 12 amino acids. From germline, CDR1 is MNHEY and CDR2 SVGAGI. CDR3 protein: CASRSQTDTQYF. The CDR3 DNA reads TGTGCCAGCAGATCCCAAACAGATACGCAGTATTTT.